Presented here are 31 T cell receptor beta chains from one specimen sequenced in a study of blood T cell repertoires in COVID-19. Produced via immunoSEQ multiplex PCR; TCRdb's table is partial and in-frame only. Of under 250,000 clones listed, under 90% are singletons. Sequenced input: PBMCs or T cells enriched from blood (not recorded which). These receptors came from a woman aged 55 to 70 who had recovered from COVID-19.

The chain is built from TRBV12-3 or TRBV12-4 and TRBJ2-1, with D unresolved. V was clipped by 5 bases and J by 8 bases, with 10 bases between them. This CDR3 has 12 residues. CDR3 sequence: CASSLGIDEQFF. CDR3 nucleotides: TGTGCCAGCAGTCTCGGTATCGATGAGCAGTTCTTC.

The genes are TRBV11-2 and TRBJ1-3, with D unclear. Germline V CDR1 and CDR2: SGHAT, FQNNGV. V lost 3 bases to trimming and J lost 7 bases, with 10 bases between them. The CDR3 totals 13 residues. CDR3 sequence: CASSFDTRNTIYF. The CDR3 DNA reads TGTGCCAGCAGCTTCGATACGCGGAACACCATATATTTT.

CDR3 DNA: TGCGCCAGCAGCCAGGCCGAGAGAGGGATACCGACTGAAGCTTTCTTT. As protein: CASSQAERGIPTEAFF. V is TRBV4-3 and J is TRBJ1-1; D unclear. Looked up from germline, CDR1 is LGHNA and CDR2 is YSLEER. The CDR3 totals 16 residues. V lost 3 bases and J 5 bases, leaving 19 bases between the germline ends.

The CDR3 spells CASSQADREVYEQYF. Written as DNA, the CDR3 is TGTGCCAGCAGCCAAGCCGACAGAGAAGTCTACGAGCAGTACTTC. The chain joins TRBV14 to TRBJ2-7; perhaps TRBD1 as D (5 bases). The V gene's germline CDR1 is SGHDN and CDR2 FVKESK. CDR3 length: 15 amino acids. V was trimmed by 1 base and J by 3 bases, leaving 13 bases between them.

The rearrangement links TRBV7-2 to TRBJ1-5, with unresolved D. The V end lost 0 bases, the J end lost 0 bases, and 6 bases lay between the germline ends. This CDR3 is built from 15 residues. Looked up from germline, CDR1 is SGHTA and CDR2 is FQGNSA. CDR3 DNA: TGTGCCAGCAGCTTAGCCAGTTATAGCAATCAGCCCCAGCATTTT. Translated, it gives CASSLASYSNQPQHF. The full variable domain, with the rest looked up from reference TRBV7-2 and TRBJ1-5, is GAGVSQSPSNKVTEKGKDVELRCDPISGHTALYWYRQSLGQGLEFLIYFQGNSAPDKSGLPSDRFSAERTGGSVSTLTIQRTQQEDSAVYLCASSLASYSNQPQHFGDGTRLSIL.

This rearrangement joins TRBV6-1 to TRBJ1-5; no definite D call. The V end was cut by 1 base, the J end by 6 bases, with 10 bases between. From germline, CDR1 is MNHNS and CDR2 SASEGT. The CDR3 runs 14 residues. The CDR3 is CASSEGGEIQPQHF. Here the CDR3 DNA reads TGTGCCAGCAGTGAAGGTGGAGAAATTCAGCCCCAGCATTTT.

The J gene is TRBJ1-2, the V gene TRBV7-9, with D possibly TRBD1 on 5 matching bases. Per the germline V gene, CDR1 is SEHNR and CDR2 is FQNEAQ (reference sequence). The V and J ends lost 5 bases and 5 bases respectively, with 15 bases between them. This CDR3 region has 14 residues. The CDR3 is CASSPTQVRYGYTF. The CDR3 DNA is TGTGCCAGCAGCCCGACACAGGTTCGATATGGCTACACCTTC. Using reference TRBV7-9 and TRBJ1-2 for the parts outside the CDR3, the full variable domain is DTGVSQNPRHKITKRGQNVTFRCDPISEHNRLYWYRQTLGQGPEFLTYFQNEAQLEKSRLLSDRFSAERPKGSFSTLEIQRTEQGDSAMYLCASSPTQVRYGYTFGSGTRLTVV.

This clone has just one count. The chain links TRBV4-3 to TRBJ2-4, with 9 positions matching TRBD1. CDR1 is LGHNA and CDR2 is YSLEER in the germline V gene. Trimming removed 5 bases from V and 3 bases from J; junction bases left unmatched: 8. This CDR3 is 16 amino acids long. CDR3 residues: CASSGQGPGFKNIQYF. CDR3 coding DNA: TGCGCCAGCAGCGGACAGGGGCCGGGTTTCAAAAACATTCAGTACTTC.

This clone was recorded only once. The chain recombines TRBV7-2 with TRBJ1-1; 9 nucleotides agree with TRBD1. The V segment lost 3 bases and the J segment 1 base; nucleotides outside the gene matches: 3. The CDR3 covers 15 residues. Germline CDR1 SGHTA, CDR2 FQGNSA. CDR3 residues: CASSFWGQGNTEAFF. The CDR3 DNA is TGTGCCAGCAGCTTTTGGGGACAGGGGAACACTGAAGCTTTCTTT.

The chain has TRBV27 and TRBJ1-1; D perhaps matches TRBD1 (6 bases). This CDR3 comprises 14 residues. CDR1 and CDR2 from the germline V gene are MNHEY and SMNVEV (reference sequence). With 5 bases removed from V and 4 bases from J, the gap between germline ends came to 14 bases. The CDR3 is CASSAYRVSTEAFF. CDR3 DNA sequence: TGTGCCAGCAGTGCTTACAGGGTCAGCACTGAAGCTTTCTTT.

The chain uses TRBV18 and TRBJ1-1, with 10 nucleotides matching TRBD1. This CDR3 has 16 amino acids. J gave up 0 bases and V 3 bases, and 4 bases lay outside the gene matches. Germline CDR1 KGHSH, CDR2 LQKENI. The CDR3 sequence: CASSPRQGAMNTEAFF. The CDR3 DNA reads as TGTGCCAGCTCACCGAGACAGGGGGCGATGAACACTGAAGCTTTCTTT.

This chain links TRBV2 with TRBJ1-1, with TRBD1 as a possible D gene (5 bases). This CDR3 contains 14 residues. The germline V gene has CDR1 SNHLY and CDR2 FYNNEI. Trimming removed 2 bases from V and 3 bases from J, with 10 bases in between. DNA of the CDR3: TGTGCCAGCAGTGAAAGGGGAGGAGACACTGAAGCTTTCTTT. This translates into CASSERGGDTEAFF.

As DNA, the CDR3 is TGTGCCAGCAGTGATACTAACACCGGGGAGCTGTTTTTT. This translates into CASSDTNTGELFF. This chain joins TRBV6-2 or TRBV6-3 and TRBJ2-2; D gene unclear. In germline, CDR1 is MNHEY, CDR2 SVGEGT. This CDR3 has 13 residues. V dropped 5 bases and J dropped 2 bases, with 6 bases sitting between them.

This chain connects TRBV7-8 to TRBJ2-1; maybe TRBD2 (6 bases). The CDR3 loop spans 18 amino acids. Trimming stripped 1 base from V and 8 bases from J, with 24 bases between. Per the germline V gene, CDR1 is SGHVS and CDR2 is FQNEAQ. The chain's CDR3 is CASSLDWLPGVGGDEQFF. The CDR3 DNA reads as TGTGCCAGCAGCTTAGATTGGCTGCCGGGCGTCGGGGGTGATGAGCAGTTCTTC.

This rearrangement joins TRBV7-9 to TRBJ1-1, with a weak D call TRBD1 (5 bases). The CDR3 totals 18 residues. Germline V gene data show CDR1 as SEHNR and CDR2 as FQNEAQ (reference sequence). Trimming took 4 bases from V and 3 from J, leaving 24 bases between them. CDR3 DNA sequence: TGTGCCAGCAGCTCCAATTGGGGCAGAACGGGGGTTGACACTGAAGCTTTCTTT. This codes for CASSSNWGRTGVDTEAFF.

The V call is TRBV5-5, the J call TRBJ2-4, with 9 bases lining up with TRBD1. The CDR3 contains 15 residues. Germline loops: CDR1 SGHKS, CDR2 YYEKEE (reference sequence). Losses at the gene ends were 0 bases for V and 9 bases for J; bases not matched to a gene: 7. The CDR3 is CASSLEGQGWSIQYF. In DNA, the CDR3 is TGTGCCAGCAGCTTGGAGGGACAGGGATGGAGCATTCAGTACTTC.

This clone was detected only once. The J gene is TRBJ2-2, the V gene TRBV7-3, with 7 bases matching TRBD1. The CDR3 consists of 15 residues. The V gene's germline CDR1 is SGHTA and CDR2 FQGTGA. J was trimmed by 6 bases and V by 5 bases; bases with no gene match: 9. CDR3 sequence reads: CASSRSGQSAGELFF. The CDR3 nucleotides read TGTGCCAGCAGCCGTTCGGGACAGTCGGCCGGGGAGCTGTTTTTT. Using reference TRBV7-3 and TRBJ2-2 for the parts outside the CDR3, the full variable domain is GAGVSQTPSNKVTEKGKYVELRCDPISGHTALYWYRQSLGQGPEFLIYFQGTGAADDSGLPNDRFFAVRPEGSVSTLKIQRTERGDSAVYLCASSRSGQSAGELFFGEGSRLTVL.

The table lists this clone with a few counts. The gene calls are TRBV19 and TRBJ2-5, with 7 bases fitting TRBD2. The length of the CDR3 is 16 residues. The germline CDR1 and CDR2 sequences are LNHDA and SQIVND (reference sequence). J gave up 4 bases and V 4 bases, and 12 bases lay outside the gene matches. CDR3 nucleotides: TGTGCCAGTAGTACAGGGCTGGGACTACGTTTAGAGACCCAGTACTTC. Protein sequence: CASSTGLGLRLETQYF.

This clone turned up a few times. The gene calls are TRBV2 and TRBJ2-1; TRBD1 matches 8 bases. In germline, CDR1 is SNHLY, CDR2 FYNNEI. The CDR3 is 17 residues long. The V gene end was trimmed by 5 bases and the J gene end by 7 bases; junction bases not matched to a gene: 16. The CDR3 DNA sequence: TGTGCCAGCAGTCCCGGACAGGGCATGGGGCGGTGGAATGAGCAGTTCTTC. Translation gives CASSPGQGMGRWNEQFF. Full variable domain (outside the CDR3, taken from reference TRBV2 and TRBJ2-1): EPEVTQTPSHQVTQMGQEVILRCVPISNHLYFYWYRQILGQKVEFLVSFYNNEISEKSEIFDDQFSVERPDGSNFTLKIRSTKLEDSAMYFCASSPGQGMGRWNEQFFGPGTRLTVL.

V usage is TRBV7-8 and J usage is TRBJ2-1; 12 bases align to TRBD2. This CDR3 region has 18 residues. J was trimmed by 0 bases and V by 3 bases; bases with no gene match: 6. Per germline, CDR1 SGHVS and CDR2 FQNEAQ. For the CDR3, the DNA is TGTGCCAGCAGCTTCGGACTAGCGGGGCCGAGCTCCTACAATGAGCAGTTCTTC. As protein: CASSFGLAGPSSYNEQFF. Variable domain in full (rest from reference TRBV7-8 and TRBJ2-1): GAGVSQSPRYKVAKRGQDVALRCDPISGHVSLFWYQQALGQGPEFLTYFQNEAQLDKSGLPSDRFFAERPEGSVSTLKIQRTQQEDSAVYLCASSFGLAGPSSYNEQFFGPGTRLTVL.

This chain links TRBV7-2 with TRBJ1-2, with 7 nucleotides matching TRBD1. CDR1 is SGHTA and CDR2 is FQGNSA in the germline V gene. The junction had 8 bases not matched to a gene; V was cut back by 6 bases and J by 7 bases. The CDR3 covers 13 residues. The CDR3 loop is CASRTDRVAGYTF. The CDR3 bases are TGTGCCAGCAGGACAGACAGGGTGGCTGGCTACACCTTC.

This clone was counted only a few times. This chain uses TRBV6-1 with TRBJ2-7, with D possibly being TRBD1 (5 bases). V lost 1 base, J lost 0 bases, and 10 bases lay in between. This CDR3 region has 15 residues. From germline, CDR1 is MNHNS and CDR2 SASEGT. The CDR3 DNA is TGTGCCAGCAGTGAAGTCTCAGGGTTCTCCTACGAGCAGTACTTC. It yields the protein CASSEVSGFSYEQYF.

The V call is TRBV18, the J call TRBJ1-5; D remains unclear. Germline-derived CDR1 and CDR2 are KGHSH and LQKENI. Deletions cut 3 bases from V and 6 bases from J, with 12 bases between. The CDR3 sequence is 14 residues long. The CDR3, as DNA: TGTGCCAGCTCACCCGGGGAGGGCCTTCAGCCCCAGCATTTT. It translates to CASSPGEGLQPQHF.

CDR3 loop: CASSQDLWTGGIGELFF. The CDR3 bases are TGTGCCAGCAGCCAAGATCTTTGGACAGGGGGCATCGGGGAGCTGTTTTTT. V gene TRBV3-1 (or the pseudogene TRBV3-2) combines with J gene TRBJ2-2; TRBD1 agrees at 11 bases. V shed 0 bases, J shed 7 bases, and the junction held 7 bases outside the gene matches. Germline values: CDR1 LGHDT, CDR2 YNNKEL (reference sequence). CDR3 length equals 17 residues.

The CDR3 sequence is CASRTGRDTQYF. CDR3 coding DNA: TGTGCCAGTCGGACAGGTCGGGATACGCAGTATTTT. The chain carries TRBV19 and TRBJ2-3; 7 nucleotides line up with TRBD1. This CDR3 comprises 12 residues. Germline CDR1 and CDR2: LNHDA and SQIVND (reference sequence). V shed 8 bases, J shed 6 bases, and the junction held 5 bases outside the gene matches. Full variable domain (rest looked up from reference TRBV19 and TRBJ2-3): DGGITQSPKYLFRKEGQNVTLSCEQNLNHDAMYWYRQDPGQGLRLIYYSQIVNDFQKGDIAEGYSVSREKKESFPLTVTSAQKNPTAFYLCASRTGRDTQYFGPGTRLTVL.

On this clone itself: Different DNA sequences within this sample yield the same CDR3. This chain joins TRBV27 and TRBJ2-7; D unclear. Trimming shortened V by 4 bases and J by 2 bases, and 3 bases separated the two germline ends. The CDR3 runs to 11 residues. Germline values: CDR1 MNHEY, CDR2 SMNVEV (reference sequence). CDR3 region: CASSSAYEQYF. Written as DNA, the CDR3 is TGTGCCAGCAGTTCGGCCTACGAGCAGTACTTC.

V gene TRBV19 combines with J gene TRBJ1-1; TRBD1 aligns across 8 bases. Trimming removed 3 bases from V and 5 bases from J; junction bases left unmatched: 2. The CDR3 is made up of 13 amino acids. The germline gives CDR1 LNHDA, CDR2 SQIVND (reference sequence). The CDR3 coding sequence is TGTGCCAGTAGTATCCAGGGGGCTACTGAAGCTTTCTTT. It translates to CASSIQGATEAFF.

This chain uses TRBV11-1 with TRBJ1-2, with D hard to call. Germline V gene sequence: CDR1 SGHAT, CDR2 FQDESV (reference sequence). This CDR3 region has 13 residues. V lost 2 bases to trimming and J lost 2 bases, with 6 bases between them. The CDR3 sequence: CASSLPQNYGYTF. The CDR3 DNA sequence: TGTGCCAGCAGCTTACCACAGAACTATGGCTACACCTTC.

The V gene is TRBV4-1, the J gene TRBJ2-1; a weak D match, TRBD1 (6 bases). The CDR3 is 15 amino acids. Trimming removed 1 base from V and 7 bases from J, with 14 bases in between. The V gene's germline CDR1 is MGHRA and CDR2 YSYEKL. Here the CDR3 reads CASSQGPSQGNEQFF. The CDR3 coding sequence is TGCGCCAGCAGCCAAGGACCATCGCAGGGGAATGAGCAGTTCTTC.

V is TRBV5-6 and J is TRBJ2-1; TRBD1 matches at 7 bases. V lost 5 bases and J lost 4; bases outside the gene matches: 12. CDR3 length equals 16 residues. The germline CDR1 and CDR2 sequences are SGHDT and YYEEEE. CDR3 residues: CASRGYRDRAYNEQFF. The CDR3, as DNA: TGTGCCAGCAGGGGTTACCGGGACAGAGCGTACAATGAGCAGTTCTTC.

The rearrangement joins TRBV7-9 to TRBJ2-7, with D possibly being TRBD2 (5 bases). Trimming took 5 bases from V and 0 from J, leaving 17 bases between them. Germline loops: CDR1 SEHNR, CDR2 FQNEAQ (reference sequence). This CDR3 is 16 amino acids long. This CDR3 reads CASSPRVSARSYEQYF. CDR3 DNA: TGTGCCAGCAGCCCCCGGGTTAGCGCCCGCTCCTACGAGCAGTACTTC.